These T cell receptor beta chains were read from a single sample in a study of T cell changes during pregnancy in multiple sclerosis. Clones were read by immunoSEQ multiplex PCR, and TCRdb kept only the in-frame ones, dropping some. The data contain about 62,000 clones, about 88% of them singletons. The sample in question was peripheral blood, obtained in the first trimester of pregnancy. Source of these receptors: a female donor with multiple sclerosis, enrolled in a pregnancy study. The CDR3 runs from the conserved cysteine through the conserved F or W. A D gene is named only where the DNA matches it firmly. Clone size appears in some rows only: once, few, many, or a class for an expanded clone.

v_gene: TRBV6-5
len: 13
d_gene: TRBD2
abundance: -
j_gene: TRBJ2-1
CDR3nt: TGTGCCAGCAGTTACGGACTAGTCAATGAGCAGTTCTTC
CDR3aa: CASSYGLVNEQFF

v_gene: TRBV5-1
len: 13
d_gene: TRBD1
abundance: -
j_gene: TRBJ2-7
CDR3nt: TGCGCCAGCAAGGGGAACAGGGGCGACGAGCAGTACTTC
CDR3aa: CASKGNRGDEQYF

v_gene: TRBV30
len: 14
d_gene: -
abundance: once
j_gene: TRBJ1-1
CDR3nt: TGTGCCTGGATTGACACAGGGTCTTGGCCCGGAGCTTTCTTT
CDR3aa: CAWIDTGSWPGAFF

v_gene: TRBV19
len: 16
d_gene: -
abundance: once
j_gene: TRBJ1-5
CDR3nt: TGTGCCAGTCGATCAGGGCAAGAAGCGAGCAATCAGCCCCAGCATTTT
CDR3aa: CASRSGQEASNQPQHF

v_gene: TRBV14
len: 14
d_gene: -
abundance: -
j_gene: TRBJ1-2
CDR3nt: TGTGCCAGCAGCCAAGAGCACAGGTTGAATGGCTACACCTTC
CDR3aa: CASSQEHRLNGYTF

v_gene: TRBV4-2
len: 15
d_gene: -
abundance: -
j_gene: TRBJ1-4
CDR3nt: TGTGCCAGCAGCCCAGTGGGGGGTGGAAGTGAAAAACTGTTTTTT
CDR3aa: CASSPVGGGSEKLFF

v_gene: TRBV30
len: 16
d_gene: -
abundance: -
j_gene: TRBJ2-4
CDR3nt: TGTGCCTGGAGTGGTTCAGGGATGACAGCCAAAAACATTCAGTACTTC
CDR3aa: CAWSGSGMTAKNIQYF

v_gene: TRBV11-2
len: 18
d_gene: TRBD2
abundance: once
j_gene: TRBJ2-5
CDR3nt: TGTGCCAGCAGGACCTTAGCGGGAGGGCTTTTGCTCAGAGAGACCCAGTACTTC
CDR3aa: CASRTLAGGLLLRETQYF

v_gene: TRBV27
len: 16
d_gene: TRBD2
abundance: -
j_gene: TRBJ2-5
CDR3nt: TGTGCCAGCAGTTTTTTTCGTCGGGGGGAGAAAGAGACCCAGTACTTC
CDR3aa: CASSFFRRGEKETQYF

v_gene: TRBV7-3
len: 15
d_gene: -
abundance: -
j_gene: TRBJ2-3
CDR3nt: TGTGCCAGCAGCTTAAGCCAGGGAGGAGCGAGTACGCAGTATTTT
CDR3aa: CASSLSQGGASTQYF

v_gene: TRBV7-9
len: 14
d_gene: -
abundance: -
j_gene: TRBJ2-3
CDR3nt: TGTGCCAGCAGCTCCAGACAGAGCCCAGATACGCAGTATTTT
CDR3aa: CASSSRQSPDTQYF

v_gene: TRBV29-1
len: 13
d_gene: TRBD1
abundance: few
j_gene: TRBJ1-3
CDR3nt: TGCAGCGTACCACAGGGGTCAGGAAACACCATATATTTT
CDR3aa: CSVPQGSGNTIYF

v_gene: TRBV5-4
len: 14
d_gene: TRBD2
abundance: once
j_gene: TRBJ2-2
CDR3nt: TGTGCCAGCAGCGGCGGGGGGGCCGGCGGGGAGCTGTTTTTT
CDR3aa: CASSGGGAGGELFF

v_gene: TRBV19
len: 15
d_gene: -
abundance: -
j_gene: TRBJ1-2
CDR3nt: TGTGCCAGTAGTATAGAGGGCAGGGAGGCCTATGGCTACACCTTC
CDR3aa: CASSIEGREAYGYTF

v_gene: TRBV5-4
len: 16
d_gene: -
abundance: -
j_gene: TRBJ1-2
CDR3nt: TGTGCCAGCAGCAAAAAATTTCAAGGGAGAAACTATGGCTACACCTTC
CDR3aa: CASSKKFQGRNYGYTF

v_gene: TRBV9
len: 14
d_gene: -
abundance: -
j_gene: TRBJ2-2
CDR3nt: TGTGCCAGCAGCGTAGGCGGGAACACCGGGGAGCTGTTTTTT
CDR3aa: CASSVGGNTGELFF

v_gene: TRBV18
len: 13
d_gene: -
abundance: -
j_gene: TRBJ1-1
CDR3nt: TGTGCCAGCTCTCAGGGGCTCAACACTGAAGCTTTCTTT
CDR3aa: CASSQGLNTEAFF

v_gene: TRBV7-3
len: 16
d_gene: TRBD2
abundance: -
j_gene: TRBJ2-1
CDR3nt: TGTGCCAGCAGCCCTCTCTCCGGGGGGTCCTACAATGAGCAGTTCTTC
CDR3aa: CASSPLSGGSYNEQFF

v_gene: TRBV5-5
len: 13
d_gene: TRBD1
abundance: -
j_gene: TRBJ1-2
CDR3nt: TGTGCCAGCAGCTCGGGACAGAACTATGGCTACACCTTC
CDR3aa: CASSSGQNYGYTF

v_gene: TRBV6-1
len: 14
d_gene: TRBD1
abundance: -
j_gene: TRBJ1-2
CDR3nt: TGTGCCAGCACAGGACAGGGGGTTAACTATGGCTACACCTTC
CDR3aa: CASTGQGVNYGYTF

v_gene: TRBV5-1
len: 15
d_gene: -
abundance: -
j_gene: TRBJ2-3
CDR3nt: TGCGCCAGCACCTCCCGTCCGGCGGGGATAGATACGCAGTATTTT
CDR3aa: CASTSRPAGIDTQYF

v_gene: TRBV4-2
len: 16
d_gene: -
abundance: -
j_gene: TRBJ2-7
CDR3nt: TGTGCCAGCAGCCGTGAGGGCCGGGGATTATCCTACGAGCAGTACTTC
CDR3aa: CASSREGRGLSYEQYF

v_gene: TRBV2
len: 15
d_gene: TRBD2
abundance: -
j_gene: TRBJ2-3
CDR3nt: TGTGCCAGCAGTGAAAGGGTGGGGACTAGTGATACGCAGTATTTT
CDR3aa: CASSERVGTSDTQYF

v_gene: TRBV5-1
len: 12
d_gene: -
abundance: -
j_gene: TRBJ2-1
CDR3nt: TGCGCCAGCAGCTTGGAATTCCGTGAGCAGTTCTTC
CDR3aa: CASSLEFREQFF

v_gene: TRBV7-8
len: 21
d_gene: TRBD2
abundance: -
j_gene: TRBJ2-3
CDR3nt: TGTGCCAGCAGCTCTCGAGCGGGAGGGCCGTCCCTCCTATTCGCCACAGATACGCAGTATTTT
CDR3aa: CASSSRAGGPSLLFATDTQYF

v_gene: TRBV9
len: 19
d_gene: -
abundance: -
j_gene: TRBJ1-5
CDR3nt: TGTGCCAGCAGCGCGGGGGGGGGATATAGCGATTATAGCAATCAGCCCCAGCATTTT
CDR3aa: CASSAGGGYSDYSNQPQHF

v_gene: TRBV6-1
len: 13
d_gene: -
abundance: -
j_gene: TRBJ1-1
CDR3nt: TGTGCCAGCGGCCGCGGGGGGAACACTGAAGCTTTCTTT
CDR3aa: CASGRGGNTEAFF